This TCR beta chain was captured by sequencing in a study of cytomegalovirus exposure and HLA in healthy donors. Findings and limits, study-wide: Judged likely to be a sequencing artifact was a cluster of highly shared sequence variants. Productive status was seen about 90% or about 30% of the time for most TCR beta V segments in an earlier analysis.

The PCR employed 60 Vbeta primers together with 13 Jbeta primers. Here immunoSEQ multiplex PCR was the method, and the copy in TCRdb shows in-frame clones only, minus some. The sample holds fewer than 80,000 clones; approximately 71% are singletons and the top ten take 20% to 25%. This CDR3 is 17 amino acids long. Germline V gene sequence: CDR1 MNHNS, CDR2 SASEGT. This clone is a singleton in its sample. Its antigen is currently unknown. The receptor was derived from a man aged 45-60 years in good health and CMV-seropositive. Sequencing was carried out using PBMCs. This rearrangement joins TRBV6-1 to TRBJ2-5, with 12 bases lining up with TRBD2. The J call may be in error: the DNA end matches TRBJ2-7 better. The CDR3, as DNA: TGTGCCAGCAGTGAACTAGCGGGAGGGCCAAGGGCCTACGAGCAGTACTTC. It codes for CASSELAGGPRAYEQYF.